A selection of T cell receptor beta chains follows, all from one sample in a study of human T cells and chemical hapten exposure. In TCRdb, the 5' RACE reads were re-called with MiXCR into one record per CDR3 protein. This sample yields about 140,000 distinct CDR3 sequences, of which around 4% are seen a single time; 1.3% to 1.5% belongs to the top ten. The receptors were gathered from a female donor in good health. The CDR3 runs from the conserved cysteine through the conserved F or W. A D gene is named only where the DNA matches it firmly. The size field is filled for only some rows; it gives once, few, many or a size class.

clone_size: many; d_call: TRBD2; v_call: TRBV2; j_call: TRBJ2-1; cdr3_aa: CASNLAGADNEQFF; cdr3_nt: TGTGCCAGCAACCTAGCGGGGGCCGACAATGAGCAGTTCTTC
clone_size: many; d_call: TRBD2; v_call: TRBV6-1; j_call: TRBJ2-7; cdr3_aa: CASRATSGSSYEQYF; cdr3_nt: TGTGCCAGCAGAGCCACTAGCGGGAGCTCCTACGAGCAGTACTTC
clone_size: many; d_call: -; v_call: TRBV20-1; j_call: TRBJ2-7; cdr3_aa: CSARKTGALYEQYF; cdr3_nt: TGCAGTGCTAGAAAGACAGGTGCGCTCTACGAGCAGTACTTC
clone_size: many; d_call: -; v_call: TRBV7-2; j_call: TRBJ2-5; cdr3_aa: CASSLGGRPAGETQYF; cdr3_nt: TGTGCCAGCAGCTTAGGGGGCAGGCCGGCTGGAGAGACCCAGTACTTC
clone_size: many; d_call: TRBD1; v_call: TRBV11-3; j_call: TRBJ2-7; cdr3_aa: CASSQQGYEQYF; cdr3_nt: TGTGCCAGCAGCCAACAGGGGTACGAGCAGTACTTC
clone_size: few; d_call: -; v_call: TRBV20-1; j_call: TRBJ2-3; cdr3_aa: CSPAPAHAPADTQYF; cdr3_nt: TGCAGCCCCGCGCCGGCTCATGCCCCGGCGGATACGCAGTATTTT
clone_size: many; d_call: -; v_call: TRBV7-2; j_call: TRBJ1-2; cdr3_aa: CASSPPVGNGYTF; cdr3_nt: TGTGCCAGCAGCCCCCCCGTGGGGAATGGCTACACCTTC
clone_size: -; d_call: TRBD1; v_call: TRBV30; j_call: TRBJ1-2; cdr3_aa: CAWSPGPGQGNYGDTF; cdr3_nt: TGTGCCTGGAGTCCCGGACCGGGACAGGGAAACTATGGCGACACCTTC
clone_size: many; d_call: -; v_call: TRBV5-1; j_call: TRBJ2-6; cdr3_aa: CASSLDPGRGGANVLTF; cdr3_nt: TGCGCCAGCAGCTTGGATCCAGGCCGAGGAGGGGCCAACGTCCTGACTTTC
clone_size: many; d_call: -; v_call: TRBV20-1; j_call: TRBJ1-2; cdr3_aa: CSARERGAGYTF; cdr3_nt: TGCAGTGCTAGAGAGAGAGGGGCTGGCTACACCTTC
clone_size: many; d_call: TRBD1; v_call: TRBV5-1; j_call: TRBJ2-2; cdr3_aa: CASSLRTGGNTGELFF; cdr3_nt: TGCGCCAGCAGCTTAAGGACAGGGGGTAACACCGGGGAGCTGTTTTTT
clone_size: many; d_call: TRBD2; v_call: TRBV29-1; j_call: TRBJ2-3; cdr3_aa: CSVEDLQMGSGGRKRTDTQYF; cdr3_nt: TGCAGCGTTGAAGATCTTCAGATGGGTAGCGGGGGCCGTAAACGGACAGATACGCAGTATTTT
clone_size: many; d_call: -; v_call: TRBV11-1; j_call: TRBJ2-7; cdr3_aa: CASSFGERPYEQYF; cdr3_nt: TGTGCCAGCAGCTTCGGGGAAAGACCCTACGAGCAGTACTTC
clone_size: many; d_call: -; v_call: TRBV7-2; j_call: TRBJ1-1; cdr3_aa: CASSHPNTEAFF; cdr3_nt: TGTGCCAGCAGTCACCCGAACACTGAAGCTTTCTTT
clone_size: many; d_call: -; v_call: TRBV29-1; j_call: TRBJ2-3; cdr3_aa: CSVVKIASTDTQYF; cdr3_nt: TGCAGCGTTGTGAAGATAGCTAGCACAGATACGCAGTATTTT
clone_size: -; d_call: -; v_call: TRBV6-2/TRBV6-3; j_call: TRBJ1-5; cdr3_aa: CASSTGLQPQHF; cdr3_nt: TGTGCCAGCAGTACCGGACTTCAGCCCCAGCATTTT
clone_size: many; d_call: TRBD1; v_call: TRBV15; j_call: TRBJ1-5; cdr3_aa: CATSSDRGNQPQHF; cdr3_nt: TGTGCCACCAGCTCGGACAGGGGCAATCAGCCCCAGCATTTT
clone_size: many; d_call: -; v_call: TRBV7-3; j_call: TRBJ2-7; cdr3_aa: CASSYASGSGGEQYF; cdr3_nt: TGTGCCAGCAGCTATGCGTCAGGGAGTGGAGGCGAGCAGTACTTC
clone_size: many; d_call: -; v_call: TRBV11-1; j_call: TRBJ2-7; cdr3_aa: CASSLASGSYEQYF; cdr3_nt: TGTGCCAGCAGCTTAGCGTCGGGGTCCTACGAGCAGTACTTC
clone_size: few; d_call: TRBD1; v_call: TRBV5-1; j_call: TRBJ1-2; cdr3_aa: CASRVDWIDRVDENYGYTF; cdr3_nt: TGCGCCAGCAGAGTCGATTGGATCGACAGGGTTGATGAAAACTATGGCTACACCTTC
clone_size: many; d_call: TRBD2; v_call: TRBV10-3; j_call: TRBJ2-3; cdr3_aa: CAISPGGGTDTQYF; cdr3_nt: TGTGCCATCTCCCCGGGGGGGGGCACAGATACGCAGTATTTT
clone_size: many; d_call: -; v_call: TRBV5-1; j_call: TRBJ1-6; cdr3_aa: CASSLEGHPYSPLHF; cdr3_nt: TGCGCCAGCAGCTTGGAGGGTCACCCCTATTCACCCCTCCACTTT
clone_size: many; d_call: TRBD1; v_call: TRBV9; j_call: TRBJ1-3; cdr3_aa: CASSPTGASGNTIYF; cdr3_nt: TGTGCCAGCAGCCCCACAGGGGCCTCTGGAAACACCATATATTTT
clone_size: -; d_call: -; v_call: TRBV12-3/TRBV12-4; j_call: TRBJ2-1; cdr3_aa: CASSLGQFPYNEQFF; cdr3_nt: TGTGCCAGCAGTTTAGGTCAATTTCCTTACAATGAGCAGTTCTTC
clone_size: few; d_call: -; v_call: TRBV2; j_call: TRBJ2-5; cdr3_aa: CASSGVLETQYF; cdr3_nt: TGTGCCAGCAGTGGGGTGCTGGAGACCCAGTACTTC
clone_size: many; d_call: -; v_call: TRBV25-1; j_call: TRBJ2-5; cdr3_aa: CASIRRKETQYF; cdr3_nt: TGTGCCAGCATCCGACGGAAAGAGACCCAGTACTTC